Listed below are T cell receptor beta chains from one sample, sequenced in a study of blood T cell repertoires in COVID-19. The repertoire was sequenced with immunoSEQ multiplex PCR; TCRdb's copy has only in-frame clones and lacks some. The sample includes 30,000 to 35,000 clones, around 92% of them seen just once. The source material was peripheral blood. These receptors originate from a woman aged 40 to 55 with active or convalescent COVID-19. The CDR3 runs from the conserved cysteine through the conserved F or W. D genes are given only for firm matches. Only some rows state a clone size, as once, few, many or a class for expanded clones.

v_call	clone_size	d_call	j_call	cdr3_nt	cdr3_aa
TRBV7-2	-	TRBD1	TRBJ2-6	TGTGCCAGCAGCTCACCGGGACAGGGGTCTGGGGCCAACGTCCTGACTTTC	CASSSPGQGSGANVLTF
TRBV11-2	-	-	TRBJ2-2	TGTGCCAGCAGCTCGGGAAACCCCGGGGAGCTGTTTTTT	CASSSGNPGELFF
TRBV4-1	once	-	TRBJ2-3	TGCGCCAGCAGCCAGGTTGACTCAGATACGCAGTATTTT	CASSQVDSDTQYF
TRBV5-1	-	TRBD2	TRBJ2-7	TGCGCCAGCAGTACCACTAGCGGGAAAGTTTACGAGCAGTACTTC	CASSTTSGKVYEQYF
TRBV2	-	TRBD2	TRBJ2-7	TGTGCCAGCAGACCCGGGACTAAGACCTACGAGCAGTACTTC	CASRPGTKTYEQYF
TRBV19	-	-	TRBJ1-4	TGTGCCAGTAGCACGCAAGCCTCAACTAATGAAAAACTGTTTTTT	CASSTQASTNEKLFF
TRBV28	-	-	TRBJ1-2	TGTGCCAGCAGTTTGGGTCAATTTGAGAGGACTATACGGGGCTACACCTTC	CASSLGQFERTIRGYTF
TRBV21-1	-	-	TRBJ2-1	TGTGCCAGCAGCAATGGACCGGGACTAGCGGACTACAATGAGCAGTTCTTC	CASSNGPGLADYNEQFF
TRBV9	-	-	TRBJ1-3	TGTGCCAGCACCGAGGGGGGGGGCCCTGGAAACACCATATATTTT	CASTEGGGPGNTIYF
TRBV6-6	-	TRBD2	TRBJ2-7	TGTGCCAGCAGTTACCGCGGGGGATGGAACGAGCAGTACTTC	CASSYRGGWNEQYF
TRBV5-4	-	TRBD1	TRBJ2-2	TGTGCCAGCAGTGTAGGACAGGGGGCGCGATTGACCGGGGAGCTGTTTTTT	CASSVGQGARLTGELFF
TRBV5-1	-	TRBD1	TRBJ1-2	TGCGCCAGCAGCCCTGGACAGGTAGCTAACTATGGCTACACCTTC	CASSPGQVANYGYTF
TRBV19	-	TRBD1	TRBJ1-4	TGTGCCAGTAGTATAGGGAGGGGGCGGACTAATGAAAAACTGTTTTTT	CASSIGRGRTNEKLFF
TRBV4-1	-	TRBD1	TRBJ1-4	TGCGCCAGCAGACTACAGGGGGCAGCAACTAATGAAAAACTGTTTTTT	CASRLQGAATNEKLFF
TRBV6-5	-	-	TRBJ1-3	TGTGCCAGCAGTTACGGTCCCACTTACGGAAACACCATATATTTT	CASSYGPTYGNTIYF
TRBV29-1	once	TRBD2	TRBJ2-7	TGCAGCGCCGGGGATACTAGCGGGGGGACCTACGAGCAGTACTTC	CSAGDTSGGTYEQYF
TRBV7-3	-	-	TRBJ1-1	TGTGCCAGCAGTCTTTTAACAGGGAGGGGGAACACTGAAGCTTTCTTT	CASSLLTGRGNTEAFF
TRBV7-2	-	-	TRBJ1-1	TGTGCCAGCAGCTATCAACGACAGGTCGCCACTGAAGCTTTCTTT	CASSYQRQVATEAFF
TRBV5-4	once	-	TRBJ1-2	TGTGCCAGCAGCGCCCAGCCAACAGGGTCCTATGGCTACACCTTC	CASSAQPTGSYGYTF
TRBV19	-	TRBD1	TRBJ1-2	TGTGCCAGTAGTCCTAGACAGGGCGGCGGGGGCTACACCTTC	CASSPRQGGGGYTF
TRBV9	-	-	TRBJ2-7	TGTGCCAGCAGCCCCAGTGGTTCCTACGAGCAGTACTTC	CASSPSGSYEQYF
TRBV6-5	-	TRBD1	TRBJ2-7	TGTGCCAGCAGCGACGACAGGGACGCCTACGAGCAGTACTTC	CASSDDRDAYEQYF
TRBV5-1	-	TRBD1	TRBJ1-2	TGCGCCAGCAGCGCCGGACAGGGGGCTATTCCTAACTATGGCTACACCTTC	CASSAGQGAIPNYGYTF
TRBV9	-	TRBD1	TRBJ1-1	TGTGCCAGCAGCGCGGACAGGGTGGTGTCCAGTTGGAACACTGAAGCTTTCTTT	CASSADRVVSSWNTEAFF
TRBV5-1	-	TRBD1	TRBJ2-7	TGCGCCAGCAGCTTGGGCGGGACAGGGGGCTTCGAGCAGTACTTC	CASSLGGTGGFEQYF
TRBV28	-	-	TRBJ1-2	TGTGCCAGCAGTCCGACAGTCTATGGCTACACCTTC	CASSPTVYGYTF
TRBV27	-	TRBD2	TRBJ2-7	TGTGCCAGCAGTTTGAGCGGGGGTTGGGCCTACGAGCAGTACTTC	CASSLSGGWAYEQYF